These 11 T cell receptor beta chains were all obtained from the same sample, sequenced in a study of T-cell reconstitution after alpha-beta-depleted transplantation in children. The TCRbeta library was prepared with unique molecular identifiers. TCRdb redid the calling of the PCR reads with MiXCR, one entry per CDR3 protein. Of under 850,000 distinct CDR3 sequences in the sample, around 12% were seen once. Material: PBMCs, obtained before TCRalphabeta/CD19-depleted stem cell transplant. All receptors derive from a girl aged 2 to 9 with congenital amegakaryocytic thrombocytopenia, due to receive a stem cell transplant.

This clonotype was recorded at least ten times. The chain recombines TRBV20-1 with TRBJ2-1; 12 bases line up with TRBD2. The CDR3 extends over 16 amino acids. Germline V CDR1 and CDR2: DFQATT, SNEGSKA (reference sequence). J gave up 9 bases and V 3 bases, and 12 bases lay outside the gene matches. CDR3 amino acids: CSASGSSGRAVVEQFF. The CDR3 nucleotides are TGCAGTGCTAGCGGTTCTAGCGGGAGGGCCGTGGTTGAGCAGTTCTTC.

This clonotype was observed a handful of times. The gene calls are TRBV5-1 and TRBJ2-4; TRBD1 aligns across 9 bases. Trimming removed 4 bases from V and 5 bases from J; junction bases left unmatched: 4. Looked up from germline, CDR1 is SGHRS and CDR2 is YFSETQ. The CDR3 has 14 amino acids. The CDR3 is CASSNRDRENIQYF. DNA of the CDR3: TGCGCCAGCAGCAACCGGGACAGGGAAAACATTCAGTACTTC.

The chain employs TRBV11-2 and TRBJ2-3; D unresolved. With 3 bases removed from V and 2 bases from J, the gap between germline ends came to 15 bases. CDR3 length: 16 residues. Germline V gives CDR1 SGHAT, CDR2 FQNNGV. This CDR3 reads CASSLLSLWATDTQYF. For the CDR3, the DNA is TGTGCCAGCAGCTTGTTGAGCCTGTGGGCCACAGATACGCAGTATTTT.

This clonotype was found once. This rearrangement joins TRBV3-1 to TRBJ2-3, with unresolved D. Trimming stripped 3 bases from V and 8 bases from J, with 9 bases between. The germline V gene encodes CDR1 LGHDT and CDR2 YNNKEL (reference sequence). This CDR3 has 12 amino acids. The CDR3 is CASSQVGATQYF. The CDR3 DNA reads as TGTGCCAGCAGCCAGGTAGGCGCTACGCAGTATTTT.

Details on this clonotype: A much more abundant neighbour one base away suggests this may be a read error. The chain has TRBV5-1 and TRBJ1-4, with TRBD1 identical over 7 bases. The CDR3 consists of 16 residues. Germline CDR1 is SGHRS and CDR2 is YFSETQ. CDR3 sequence: CASSLVGGTGDEKLIF. The CDR3 DNA follows: TGCGCCAGCAGCTTAGTGGGAGGCACAGGGGATGAAAAACTGATTTTT.

This clonotype was detected ten times or more. The chain recombines TRBV4-1 with TRBJ1-1; tentatively, D is TRBD1 (6 bases). Trimming took 2 bases from V and 5 from J, leaving 15 bases between them. The germline gives CDR1 MGHRA, CDR2 YSYEKL. The CDR3 consists of 15 residues. Here the CDR3 reads CASSQMTGSSTEAFF. The CDR3 DNA is TGCGCCAGCAGCCAAATGACAGGTAGTAGTACTGAAGCTTTCTTT.

CDR3 sequence: CASSDPGIGANVLTF. The CDR3 nucleotides read TGTGCCAGCTCAGACCCAGGGATCGGGGCCAACGTCCTGACTTTC. The rearrangement links TRBV18 to TRBJ2-6; TRBD1 is a possible D gene (5 bases). The CDR3 loop spans 15 amino acids. V was trimmed by 5 bases and J by 4 bases, leaving 12 bases between them. Germline lookup yields CDR1 KGHSH and CDR2 LQKENI.

This clonotype was recorded only once. A read error is possible here, since a much larger clone lies one base away. The chain is built from TRBV24-1 and TRBJ2-1; D tentatively fits TRBD1 or TRBD2 (5 bases each). The germline V gene has CDR1 KGHDR and CDR2 SFDVKD. There are 15 residues in the CDR3. The CDR3 loop reads CATSDTGRRMDEHFF. The CDR3 nucleotides are TGTGCCACCAGTGATACGGGACGGCGAATGGATGAGCATTTCTTC.

This clonotype has more than one count but fewer than ten. V and J are TRBV12-3 or TRBV12-4 and TRBJ2-6; D is possibly TRBD2 (6 bases). Trimming removed 6 bases at V and 0 bases at J, with 9 bases between. CDR3 size: 15 residues. CDR3 protein: CASRGGVSGANVLTF. The CDR3 DNA sequence: TGTGCCAGCAGGGGAGGAGTCTCTGGGGCCAACGTCCTGACTTTC.

V is TRBV24-1 and J is TRBJ2-3, with 13 bases aligning to TRBD2. The germline V gene has CDR1 KGHDR and CDR2 SFDVKD. J was trimmed by 2 bases and V by 3 bases; bases with no gene match: 7. The CDR3 runs to 18 residues. In DNA form, the CDR3 reads TGTGCCACCAGTGATCCCGGACTAGCGGGAGCTTTCACAGATACGCAGTATTTT. It is translated as CATSDPGLAGAFTDTQYF.

In regard to this clonotype: A much larger clone lies a single base off, so this may be a read error. V gene TRBV5-8 combines with J gene TRBJ1-5; D is unclear. Judging by the DNA end, TRBJ2-3 fits better; the J call may be wrong. Germline CDR1 is SGHTS and CDR2 is YDEGEE. This CDR3 is built from 13 residues. CDR3 residues: CASQHYSNQPQYF. Here the CDR3 DNA reads TGTGCCAGCCAGCACTATAGCAATCAGCCCCAGTATTTT.